The 21 T cell receptor beta chains below were found in one sample sequenced in a study of T-cell reconstitution after alpha-beta-depleted transplantation in children. The TCRbeta library incorporated unique molecular identifiers. TCRdb re-called the PCR reads through MiXCR, storing one row per CDR3 protein. The data hold about 47,000 distinct CDR3 sequences, with 52% observed a single time. This material consisted of peripheral blood, taken before TCRalphabeta/CD19-depleted stem cell transplant. These receptor sequences come from a boy under two years old with SCID, due to receive a stem cell transplant.

This clonotype showed up just a few times. Here the CDR3 DNA reads TGCAGTGCCCACCGGACTAGGGCAGATACGCAGTATTTT. As protein: CSAHRTRADTQYF. The chain couples TRBV20-1 to TRBJ2-3; 7 bases are shared with TRBD2. The V and J ends lost 6 bases and 4 bases, in that order; junction bases with no gene match: 7. Germline V CDR1 and CDR2: DFQATT, SNEGSKA (reference sequence). The CDR3 totals 13 residues.

The chain uses TRBV7-2 and TRBJ2-3; 7 bases fit TRBD2. V was pared by 1 base and J by 4 bases, with 5 bases of the junction left unmatched. Germline CDR1 and CDR2: SGHTA and FQGNSA. CDR3 size: 15 residues. CDR3: CASSLGGGRADTQYF. Here the CDR3 DNA reads TGTGCCAGCAGCTTAGGGGGAGGGAGGGCAGATACGCAGTATTTT.

The CDR3 loop reads CASSARGAVGVDTQYF. The CDR3 nucleotides read TGTGCCAGCAGCGCCAGGGGGGCTGTCGGAGTAGATACGCAGTATTTT. This chain joins TRBV7-2 and TRBJ2-3, with D maybe TRBD1 (7 bases). CDR3 length: 16 residues. Germline V CDR1 and CDR2: SGHTA, FQGNSA. V lost 5 bases to trimming and J lost 5 bases, with 20 bases between them.

The DNA of the CDR3 is TGCAGCATAGGACAGGGGGGGAATCAGCCCCAGCATTTT. Its protein product is CSIGQGGNQPQHF. This rearrangement joins TRBV29-1 to TRBJ1-5; the match to TRBD1 covers 10 bases. The J segment lost 4 bases and the V segment lost 8 bases, leaving 5 bases of the junction unmatched. Looked up from germline, CDR1 is SQVTM and CDR2 is ANQGSEA. There are 13 residues in the CDR3.

This clonotype was found a few times. V usage is TRBV5-1 and J usage is TRBJ2-6, with D unclear. Trimming removed 2 bases at V and 2 bases at J, with 8 bases between. This CDR3 region has 15 residues. Germline V lookup: CDR1 SGHRS, CDR2 YFSETQ. CDR3 in amino acids: CASSFSQAGANVLTF. In nucleotides, the CDR3 is TGCGCCAGCAGCTTCTCGCAGGCTGGGGCCAACGTCCTGACTTTC.

The V gene is TRBV5-1, the J gene TRBJ2-7; D might be TRBD2 (6 bases). The CDR3 extends over 14 amino acids. CDR1 and CDR2 from the germline V gene are SGHRS and YFSETQ. V lost 0 bases, J lost 2 bases, and 9 bases lay in between. The CDR3 nucleotides read TGCGCCAGCAGCTTGGGGTGGGGGGCCTACGAGCAGTACTTC. This sequence encodes CASSLGWGAYEQYF. Filled out from reference TRBV5-1 and TRBJ2-7, the complete variable domain reads KAGVTQTPRYLIKTRGQQVTLSCSPISGHRSVSWYQQTPGQGLQFLFEYFSETQRNKGNFPGRFSGRQFSNSRSEMNVSTLELGDSALYLCASSLGWGAYEQYFGPGTRLTVT.

The chain has TRBV20-1 and TRBJ2-7, with 8 bases fitting TRBD1. CDR3 length: 14 residues. Germline CDR1 is DFQATT and CDR2 is SNEGSKA (reference sequence). Unmatched junction bases numbered 16, after V lost 5 bases and J lost 10 bases. The CDR3 here is CSAGTGLDRGGQYF. The CDR3 coding sequence is TGCAGTGCTGGAACCGGGCTAGACAGGGGTGGACAGTACTTC.

A few counts support this clonotype. The J gene is TRBJ1-1, the V gene TRBV10-3; no clear D gene. The CDR3 is 12 amino acids. Germline values: CDR1 ENHRY, CDR2 SYGVKD. V was shortened by 9 bases and J by 2 bases, with 10 bases between the two germline ends. Here the CDR3 reads CAIGGGNTEAFF. The CDR3 DNA reads TGTGCCATTGGTGGCGGTAACACTGAAGCTTTCTTT.

This clonotype occurred many times. The rearrangement links TRBV6-6 to TRBJ1-1; D unclear. The CDR3 extends over 15 amino acids. V gave up 8 bases and J gave up 1 base, with 17 bases separating them. Germline V lookup: CDR1 MNHNY, CDR2 SVGAGI (reference sequence). CDR3 sequence: CASHSLGRKNTEAFF. The CDR3 coding sequence is TGTGCCAGCCACTCCCTCGGGCGGAAGAACACTGAAGCTTTCTTT.

The rearrangement joins TRBV20-1 to TRBJ2-5, with TRBD2 matching over 7 bases. The germline V gene encodes CDR1 DFQATT and CDR2 SNEGSKA (reference sequence). Germline trimming cut 0 bases from V and 5 bases from J; bases unmatched to any gene: 12. CDR3 length: 16 residues. In DNA form, the CDR3 reads TGCAGTGCTAGAGATAGCTTAGGACTAGGATGGGAGACCCAGTACTTC. Translated: CSARDSLGLGWETQYF.

V and J are TRBV7-2 and TRBJ2-5, with D perhaps TRBD2 (5 bases). With 5 bases removed from V and 5 bases from J, the gap between germline ends came to 24 bases. Per the germline V gene, CDR1 is SGHTA and CDR2 is FQGNSA. The CDR3 sequence is 17 residues long. CDR3: CASSRGRLGVDWETQYF. CDR3 nucleotide sequence: TGTGCCAGCAGCAGAGGCCGCCTCGGGGTGGATTGGGAGACCCAGTACTTC. The variable domain in full, completed from reference TRBV7-2 and TRBJ2-5, reads GAGVSQSPSNKVTEKGKDVELRCDPISGHTALYWYRQSLGQGLEFLIYFQGNSAPDKSGLPSDRFSAERTGGSVSTLTIQRTQQEDSAVYLCASSRGRLGVDWETQYFGPGTRLLVL.

The V and J genes are TRBV29-1 and TRBJ2-6; the D gene is possibly TRBD1 (6 bases). This CDR3 has 13 residues. Germline CDR1 SQVTM, CDR2 ANQGSEA. The V end lost 6 bases, the J end lost 2 bases, and 8 bases lay between the germline ends. CDR3 in DNA: TGCAGCGTCACAGGGACTGGGGCCAACGTCCTGACTTTC. As protein: CSVTGTGANVLTF.

The J gene is TRBJ2-7, the V gene TRBV6-1; 7 nucleotides align to TRBD2. The germline CDR1 and CDR2 sequences are MNHNS and SASEGT. The CDR3 runs 14 residues. With 6 bases clipped from V and 2 bases from J, the junction kept 7 bases outside the gene matches. The chain's CDR3 is CASRQAGWAYEQYF. The CDR3 DNA follows: TGTGCCAGCAGACAAGCGGGGTGGGCCTACGAGCAGTACTTC.

The rearrangement links TRBV5-1 to TRBJ1-3; D is possibly TRBD1 (5 bases). This CDR3 region has 13 residues. With 3 bases removed from V and 4 bases from J, the gap between germline ends came to 8 bases. Germline values: CDR1 SGHRS, CDR2 YFSETQ. The CDR3: CASSWDLGNTIYF. CDR3 sequence (DNA): TGCGCCAGCAGCTGGGACCTAGGAAACACCATATATTTT.

This clonotype has just a few counts. CDR3 sequence: CASSLTRGAEETQYF. In nucleotides, the CDR3 is TGTGCCAGCAGCTTAACGAGGGGGGCTGAGGAGACCCAGTACTTC. This chain connects TRBV7-3 to TRBJ2-5; TRBD1 or TRBD2 may be the D gene (6 bases each). This CDR3 has 15 amino acids. Trimming shortened V by 0 bases and J by 5 bases, and 13 bases separated the two germline ends. Germline V gene sequence: CDR1 SGHTA, CDR2 FQGTGA. Drawing the rest from reference TRBV7-3 and TRBJ2-5, the complete variable domain is GAGVSQTPSNKVTEKGKYVELRCDPISGHTALYWYRQSLGQGPEFLIYFQGTGAADDSGLPNDRFFAVRPEGSVSTLKIQRTERGDSAVYLCASSLTRGAEETQYFGPGTRLLVL.

The chain uses TRBV5-1 and TRBJ2-3; 10 nucleotides align to TRBD2. Germline CDR1 SGHRS, CDR2 YFSETQ. J was trimmed by 6 bases and V by 0 bases; bases with no gene match: 4. CDR3 length: 15 amino acids. The CDR3 bases are TGCGCCAGCAGCTTGGAACTAGCGGGGCTCGATACGCAGTATTTT. This encodes CASSLELAGLDTQYF.

The rearrangement joins TRBV20-1 to TRBJ2-1, with D possibly being TRBD2 (7 bases). Trimming pared 6 bases from V and 3 bases from J, leaving 18 bases between. The CDR3 has 15 residues. Germline CDR1 reads DFQATT; CDR2 reads SNEGSKA (reference sequence). The CDR3 loop reads CSARPPGGFYNEQFF. Written as DNA, the CDR3 is TGCAGTGCCAGGCCCCCGGGGGGCTTCTACAATGAGCAGTTCTTC.

V gene TRBV5-1 combines with J gene TRBJ2-5; no reliable D call. V lost 4 bases and J 10 bases, leaving 14 bases between the germline ends. There are 12 residues in the CDR3. CDR1 is SGHRS, CDR2 YFSETQ, per germline. CDR3 sequence: CASSAGEWDQYF. In DNA form, the CDR3 reads TGCGCCAGCAGCGCCGGTGAGTGGGACCAGTACTTC. The full variable domain, its missing parts supplied by reference TRBV5-1 and TRBJ2-5, is KAGVTQTPRYLIKTRGQQVTLSCSPISGHRSVSWYQQTPGQGLQFLFEYFSETQRNKGNFPGRFSGRQFSNSRSEMNVSTLELGDSALYLCASSAGEWDQYFGPGTRLLVL.

The rearrangement links TRBV12-3 or TRBV12-4 to TRBJ2-2; no definite D call. V lost 3 bases, J lost 5 bases, and 4 bases lay in between. The CDR3 loop spans 12 amino acids. CDR3 amino acids: CASSFRTGELFF. The CDR3 coding sequence is TGTGCCAGCAGTTTCAGAACCGGGGAGCTGTTTTTT.

This clonotype came up a few times. The chain combines TRBV5-5 with TRBJ2-1; possibly TRBD2 for D (5 bases). This CDR3 spans 12 amino acids. Deletions cut 2 bases from V and 9 bases from J, with 9 bases between. The germline CDR1 and CDR2 sequences are SGHKS and YYEKEE (reference sequence). The CDR3 coding sequence is TGTGCCAGCAGCTTTCTTGGAGGTGAGCAGTTCTTC. Its translation: CASSFLGGEQFF.

This clonotype has more than one count but fewer than ten. This chain connects TRBV4-1 to TRBJ2-2, with D unresolved. The length of the CDR3 is 13 residues. Trimming removed 4 bases at V and 0 bases at J, with 3 bases between. The germline V gene encodes CDR1 MGHRA and CDR2 YSYEKL. The CDR3, as DNA: TGCGCCAGCAGCCCCTCGAACACCGGGGAGCTGTTTTTT. This translates into CASSPSNTGELFF.